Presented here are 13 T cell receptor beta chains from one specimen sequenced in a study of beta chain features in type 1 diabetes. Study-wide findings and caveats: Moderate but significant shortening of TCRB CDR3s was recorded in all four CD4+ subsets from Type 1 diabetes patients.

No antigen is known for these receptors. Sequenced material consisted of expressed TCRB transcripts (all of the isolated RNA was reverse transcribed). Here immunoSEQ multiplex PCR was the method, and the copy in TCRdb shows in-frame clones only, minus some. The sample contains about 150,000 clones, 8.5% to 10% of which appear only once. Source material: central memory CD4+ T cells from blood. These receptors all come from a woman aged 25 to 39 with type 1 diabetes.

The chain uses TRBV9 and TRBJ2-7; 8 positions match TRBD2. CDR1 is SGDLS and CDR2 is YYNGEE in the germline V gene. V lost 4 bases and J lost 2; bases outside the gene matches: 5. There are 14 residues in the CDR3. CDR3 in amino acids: CASSPAGLAYEQYF. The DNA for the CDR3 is TGTGCCAGCAGCCCAGCGGGACTAGCCTACGAGCAGTACTTC. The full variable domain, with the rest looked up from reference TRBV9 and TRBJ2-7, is DSGVTQTPKHLITATGQRVTLRCSPRSGDLSVYWYQQSLDQGLQFLIQYYNGEERAKGNILERFSAQQFPDLHSELNLSSLELGDSALYFCASSPAGLAYEQYFGPGTRLTVT.

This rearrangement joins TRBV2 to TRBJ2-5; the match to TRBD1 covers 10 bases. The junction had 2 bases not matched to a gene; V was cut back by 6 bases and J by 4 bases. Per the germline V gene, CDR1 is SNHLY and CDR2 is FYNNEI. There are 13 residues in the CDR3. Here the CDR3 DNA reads TGTGCCAGCAGGGGGGACAGGGGAGAGACCCAGTACTTC. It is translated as CASRGDRGETQYF.

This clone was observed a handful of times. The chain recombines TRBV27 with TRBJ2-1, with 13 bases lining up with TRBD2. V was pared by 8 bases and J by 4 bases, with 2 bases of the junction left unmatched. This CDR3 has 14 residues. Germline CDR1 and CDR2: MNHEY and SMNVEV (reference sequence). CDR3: CASGLAGVYNEQFF. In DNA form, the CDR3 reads TGTGCCAGCGGACTAGCGGGAGTTTACAATGAGCAGTTCTTC.

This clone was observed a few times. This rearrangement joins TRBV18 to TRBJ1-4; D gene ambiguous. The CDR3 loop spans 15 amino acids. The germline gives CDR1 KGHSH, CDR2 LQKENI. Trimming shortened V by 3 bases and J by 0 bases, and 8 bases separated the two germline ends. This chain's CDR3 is CASSPAFATNEKLFF. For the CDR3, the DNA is TGTGCCAGCTCACCCGCGTTTGCAACTAATGAAAAACTGTTTTTT. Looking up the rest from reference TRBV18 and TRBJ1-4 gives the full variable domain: NAGVMQNPRHLVRRRGQEARLRCSPMKGHSHVYWYRQLPEEGLKFMVYLQKENIIDESGMPKERFSAEFPKEGPSILRIQQVVRGDSAAYFCASSPAFATNEKLFFGSGTQLSVL.

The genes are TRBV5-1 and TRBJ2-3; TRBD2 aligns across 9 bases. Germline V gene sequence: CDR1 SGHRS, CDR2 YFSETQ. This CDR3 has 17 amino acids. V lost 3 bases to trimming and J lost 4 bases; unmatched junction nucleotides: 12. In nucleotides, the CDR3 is TGCGCCAGCAGCTCACAGACAGCGGGGGGACCCCCAGATACGCAGTATTTT. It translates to CASSSQTAGGPPDTQYF.

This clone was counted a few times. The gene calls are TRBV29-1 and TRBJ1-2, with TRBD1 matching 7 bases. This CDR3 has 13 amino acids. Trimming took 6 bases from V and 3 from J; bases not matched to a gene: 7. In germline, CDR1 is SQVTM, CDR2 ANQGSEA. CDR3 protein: CSVQPGTDYGYTF. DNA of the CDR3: TGCAGCGTGCAGCCCGGGACAGACTATGGCTACACCTTC.

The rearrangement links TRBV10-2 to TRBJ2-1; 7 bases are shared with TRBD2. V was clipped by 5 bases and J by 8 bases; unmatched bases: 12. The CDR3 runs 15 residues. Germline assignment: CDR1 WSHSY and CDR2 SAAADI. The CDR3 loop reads CASSRTSSTSHEQFF. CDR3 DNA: TGCGCCAGCAGTCGAACCTCATCGACTAGCCATGAGCAGTTCTTC.

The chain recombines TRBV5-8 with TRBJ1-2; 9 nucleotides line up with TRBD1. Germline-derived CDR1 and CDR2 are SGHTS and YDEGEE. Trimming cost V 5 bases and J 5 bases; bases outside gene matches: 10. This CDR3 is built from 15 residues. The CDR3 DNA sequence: TGTGCCAGCAGTGATCCCGGGACAGGGCCATATGGCTACACCTTC. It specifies CASSDPGTGPYGYTF.

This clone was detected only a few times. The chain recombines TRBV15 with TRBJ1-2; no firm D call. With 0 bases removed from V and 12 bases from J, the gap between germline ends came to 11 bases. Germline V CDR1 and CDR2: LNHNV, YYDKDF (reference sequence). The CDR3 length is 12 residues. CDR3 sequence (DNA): TGTGCCACCAGCAGAGATCAAGTGGAGGACACCTTC. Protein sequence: CATSRDQVEDTF.

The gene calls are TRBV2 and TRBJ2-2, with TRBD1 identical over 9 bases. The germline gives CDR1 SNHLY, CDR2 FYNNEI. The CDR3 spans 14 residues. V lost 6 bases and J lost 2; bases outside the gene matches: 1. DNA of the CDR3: TGTGCCAGCAGACAGGGGGCCAACACCGGGGAGCTGTTTTTT. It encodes CASRQGANTGELFF.

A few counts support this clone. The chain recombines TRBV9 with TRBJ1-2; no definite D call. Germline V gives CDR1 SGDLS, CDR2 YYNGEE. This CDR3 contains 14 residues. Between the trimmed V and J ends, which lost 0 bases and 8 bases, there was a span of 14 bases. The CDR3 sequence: CASSVDGEMRGYTF. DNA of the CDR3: TGTGCCAGCAGCGTAGACGGAGAAATGCGGGGCTACACCTTC.

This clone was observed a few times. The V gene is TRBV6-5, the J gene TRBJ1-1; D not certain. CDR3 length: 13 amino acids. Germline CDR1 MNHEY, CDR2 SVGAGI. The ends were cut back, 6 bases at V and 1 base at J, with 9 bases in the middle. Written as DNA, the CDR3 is TGTGCCAGCAGCTCCTGGCAGAACACTGAAGCTTTCTTT. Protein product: CASSSWQNTEAFF.

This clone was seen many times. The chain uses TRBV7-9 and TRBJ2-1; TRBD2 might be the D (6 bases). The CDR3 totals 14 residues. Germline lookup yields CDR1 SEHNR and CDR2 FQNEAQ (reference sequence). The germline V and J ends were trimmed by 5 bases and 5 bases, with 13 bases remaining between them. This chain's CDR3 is CASSRTSLNNEQFF. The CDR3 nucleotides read TGTGCCAGCAGCCGTACTAGCCTCAACAATGAGCAGTTCTTC.